These T cell receptor beta chains were read from a single sample in a study of blood T cell repertoires in COVID-19. This table comes from immunoSEQ multiplex PCR, and its TCRdb copy is limited to in-frame clones, with some not included. The sample comprises some 170,000 clones, around 80% of which are singletons, and roughly 15% rests with the top ten. The sample taken for sequencing was PBMCs or T cells enriched from blood (not recorded which). All receptors derive from a man over 45 who had recovered from COVID-19. Each CDR3 is given with its conserved first and last residue. D genes are given only for firm matches. Rows give clone size only sometimes, using once, few, many, or a class for an expanded clone.

CDR3 length,V gene,D gene,J gene,clone size,CDR3 protein,CDR3 DNA
14,TRBV11-3,TRBD1,TRBJ2-1,-,CASSLLQGAHEQFF,TGTGCCAGCAGCTTGTTACAGGGGGCCCATGAGCAGTTCTTC
12,TRBV12-3/TRBV12-4,-,TRBJ1-2,-,CASSREFYGYTF,TGTGCCAGCAGTCGGGAGTTCTATGGCTACACCTTC
13,TRBV12-3/TRBV12-4,-,TRBJ1-6,-,CASSLGINSPLHF,TGTGCCAGCAGTTTGGGCATTAATTCACCCCTCCACTTT
16,TRBV27,TRBD1,TRBJ2-7,-,CASSLLPGQGVHEQYF,TGTGCCAGCAGTTTATTACCGGGACAGGGCGTCCACGAGCAGTACTTC
16,TRBV18,TRBD1,TRBJ2-5,-,CASSLGQGAFQETQYF,TGTGCCAGCTCACTTGGACAGGGGGCATTCCAAGAGACCCAGTACTTC
16,TRBV3-1/TRBV3-2,-,TRBJ2-3,-,CASSQAAGSTTDTQYF,TGTGCCAGCAGCCAAGCGGCAGGCTCTACCACAGATACGCAGTATTTT
12,TRBV3-1/TRBV3-2,-,TRBJ1-2,-,CASSHRLYGYTF,TGTGCCAGCAGCCACAGACTCTATGGCTACACCTTC
16,TRBV27,-,TRBJ2-7,-,CASSLAGQGARYEQYF,TGTGCCAGCAGTTTAGCAGGGCAGGGCGCAAGGTACGAGCAGTACTTC
15,TRBV18,-,TRBJ1-4,-,CASRGQKATNEKLFF,TGTGCCAGCAGAGGACAGAAAGCAACTAATGAAAAACTGTTTTTT
16,TRBV6-4,TRBD2,TRBJ2-3,once,CASSESTSGDTDTQYF,TGTGCCAGCAGTGAATCGACCAGCGGGGACACAGATACGCAGTATTTT
14,TRBV9,-,TRBJ1-1,-,CASSTSFEGTEAFF,TGTGCCAGCAGCACTAGTTTTGAGGGCACTGAAGCTTTCTTT
13,TRBV10-2,-,TRBJ2-7,-,CASRDQGNYEQYF,TGCGCCAGCAGGGACCAGGGAAACTACGAGCAGTACTTC
14,TRBV27,-,TRBJ2-2,-,CASSGHGNTGELFF,TGTGCCAGCAGCGGACACGGAAACACCGGGGAGCTGTTTTTT
16,TRBV5-6,-,TRBJ1-3,-,CASSSTTANYGNTIYF,TGTGCCAGCAGCTCGACGACAGCTAACTACGGAAACACCATATATTTT
14,TRBV6-5,TRBD1,TRBJ2-7,-,CASSSTGVTYEQYF,TGTGCCAGCAGTTCGACAGGGGTAACCTACGAGCAGTACTTC
13,TRBV6-6,-,TRBJ1-1,few,CASSPPPNTEAFF,TGTGCCAGCAGTCCTCCTCCTAACACTGAAGCTTTCTTT
18,TRBV7-9,TRBD1,TRBJ1-4,-,CASSFTLQGASYYEKLFF,TGTGCCAGCAGCTTCACCCTGCAGGGGGCGTCTTATTATGAAAAACTGTTTTTT
13,TRBV12-3/TRBV12-4,-,TRBJ2-3,-,CASSLTTVDTQYF,TGTGCCAGCAGCCTTACTACCGTAGATACGCAGTATTTT
14,TRBV2,-,TRBJ1-3,-,CASRSRGSGNTIYF,TGTGCCAGCAGGTCACGGGGTTCTGGAAACACCATATATTTT
15,TRBV7-9,TRBD1,TRBJ1-1,-,CASSPGQGMNTEAFF,TGTGCCAGCAGCCCAGGACAGGGGATGAACACTGAAGCTTTCTTT
16,TRBV11-2,-,TRBJ1-1,-,CASSNGRGRTDTEAFF,TGTGCCAGCAGCAACGGGAGGGGCCGAACCGACACTGAAGCTTTCTTT
13,TRBV6-5,-,TRBJ2-2,-,CASRRTNTGELFF,TGTGCCAGCAGGAGAACGAACACCGGGGAGCTGTTTTTT
14,TRBV6-2/TRBV6-3,-,TRBJ2-2,once,CASSSVPGGVELFF,TGTGCCAGCAGTTCCGTCCCCGGAGGTGTCGAGCTGTTTTTT
15,TRBV7-3,TRBD1,TRBJ2-3,-,CASSLNRGLRDTQYF,TGTGCCAGCAGCTTAAACAGGGGGCTCCGAGATACGCAGTATTTT
14,TRBV28,-,TRBJ1-2,-,CASSLGGRNYGYTF,TGTGCCAGCAGTTTAGGAGGACGGAACTATGGCTACACCTTC
13,TRBV18,-,TRBJ1-1,-,CASSPQRYTEAFF,TGTGCCAGCTCACCTCAACGGTACACTGAAGCTTTCTTT
14,TRBV27,-,TRBJ1-1,-,CASRQSGVNTEAFF,TGTGCCAGCAGGCAGTCGGGGGTGAACACTGAAGCTTTCTTT
15,TRBV5-1,-,TRBJ1-3,few,CASSLSWSSGNTIYF,TGCGCCAGCAGCTTGTCCTGGAGCTCTGGAAACACCATATATTTT
14,TRBV7-2,-,TRBJ1-2,few,CASSPAAPSGGYTF,TGTGCCAGCAGTCCGGCGGCTCCATCCGGTGGCTACACCTTC
11,TRBV29-1,-,TRBJ1-2,-,CSVDFGYGYTF,TGCAGCGTTGATTTCGGCTATGGCTACACCTTC
17,TRBV4-1,-,TRBJ1-5,few,CASSQVVSGISNQPQHF,TGCGCCAGCAGCCAAGTCGTTTCAGGTATCAGCAATCAGCCCCAGCATTTT
15,TRBV5-4,-,TRBJ1-2,-,CASSLAQTGLLGYTF,TGTGCCAGCAGCTTAGCGCAAACAGGGCTACTAGGCTACACCTTC
12,TRBV3-1/TRBV3-2,-,TRBJ1-2,-,CASSQGTSGYTF,TGTGCCAGCAGCCAAGGGACATCTGGCTACACCTTC
16,TRBV6-5,-,TRBJ2-3,-,CASSYARGIGTDTQYF,TGTGCCAGCAGTTACGCCCGCGGGATCGGGACAGATACGCAGTATTTT
14,TRBV30,TRBD1,TRBJ1-2,few,CAWGAGGNPYGYTF,TGTGCCTGGGGGGCAGGGGGCAACCCCTATGGCTACACCTTC
15,TRBV19,-,TRBJ1-5,-,CASSWTDYSNQPQHF,TGTGCCAGTAGCTGGACAGACTATAGCAATCAGCCCCAGCATTTT
16,TRBV6-4,-,TRBJ2-7,-,CASSDRQVCCAYEQYF,TGTGCCAGCAGTGACCGACAGGTGTGTTGCGCCTACGAGCAGTACTTC
13,TRBV30,TRBD1,TRBJ1-5,-,CAWSSTGQGPQHF,TGTGCCTGGAGTTCGACAGGGCAAGGGCCCCAGCATTTT
15,TRBV27,TRBD1,TRBJ1-1,-,CASSSGQGARTEAFF,TGTGCCAGCAGTTCGGGACAGGGGGCGCGTACTGAAGCTTTCTTT
17,TRBV11-3,-,TRBJ1-6,few,CASSLFVTTPYNSPLHF,TGTGCCAGCAGCCTTTTTGTGACAACACCTTATAATTCACCCCTCCACTTT
18,TRBV28,-,TRBJ1-4,-,CASSLPPEGVVTNEKLFF,TGTGCCAGCAGTTTACCCCCAGAGGGGGTGGTCACTAATGAAAAACTGTTTTTT
16,TRBV5-4,-,TRBJ1-6,-,CASSYGRSAGDSPLHF,TGTGCCAGCAGCTACGGGAGGTCGGCAGGGGATTCACCCCTCCACTTT
11,TRBV12-3/TRBV12-4,TRBD1,TRBJ2-7,-,CASSSTGKQYF,TGTGCCAGCAGCTCGACAGGGAAGCAGTACTTC
13,TRBV3-1/TRBV3-2,-,TRBJ2-5,-,CASSRRGGETQYF,TGTGCCAGCAGCCGCCGTGGCGGAGAGACCCAGTACTTC
14,TRBV7-9,-,TRBJ1-1,-,CASIPHIPGTEAFF,TGTGCCAGCATCCCTCACATTCCGGGCACTGAAGCTTTCTTT
14,TRBV10-2,-,TRBJ1-5,-,CASSAGGPGQPQHF,TGCGCCAGCAGTGCGGGGGGGCCGGGACAGCCCCAGCATTTT
11,TRBV7-2,-,TRBJ2-5,-,CASSFSETQYF,TGTGCCAGCAGCTTCTCAGAGACCCAGTACTTC
13,TRBV19,TRBD1,TRBJ1-6,-,CASSIKIGTALHF,TGTGCCAGTAGTATTAAGATTGGGACAGCGCTCCACTTT
17,TRBV5-1,TRBD2,TRBJ2-3,-,CASSPITTSGGADTQYF,TGCGCCAGCAGCCCCATTACGACTAGCGGGGGGGCAGATACGCAGTATTTT
16,TRBV7-9,-,TRBJ1-2,few,CASSPRMTGFVYGYTF,TGTGCCAGCAGCCCACGAATGACAGGTTTTGTCTATGGCTACACCTTC
18,TRBV9,TRBD1,TRBJ2-3,-,CASSVPSLRDREEDTQYF,TGTGCCAGCAGCGTACCCTCCCTCCGGGACAGGGAGGAGGATACGCAGTATTTT
15,TRBV19,TRBD2,TRBJ2-3,-,CASSMAGLAKVTQYF,TGTGCCAGTAGTATGGCGGGACTAGCGAAGGTAACGCAGTATTTT
14,TRBV9,-,TRBJ1-5,-,CASSVESSNQPQHF,TGTGCCAGCAGCGTAGAGAGCAGCAATCAGCCCCAGCATTTT
14,TRBV19,TRBD1,TRBJ2-2,-,CASSTTGGTGELFF,TGTGCCAGTAGTACGACAGGGGGCACCGGGGAGCTGTTTTTT
15,TRBV5-8,-,TRBJ1-5,once,CASSLGSYSNQPQHF,TGTGCCAGCAGCTTGGGTAGTTATAGCAATCAGCCCCAGCATTTT
14,TRBV6-1,TRBD2,TRBJ2-5,-,CASSETSGGETQYF,TGTGCCAGCAGTGAGACTAGCGGGGGGGAGACCCAGTACTTC
12,TRBV7-9,-,TRBJ1-1,-,CASSPGQTEAFF,TGTGCCAGCAGCCCAGGACAGACTGAAGCTTTCTTT